Described below is a single TCR beta chain sequence and its context. The trim removed 5 bases at V and 7 bases at J, leaving 8 bases unmatched. This CDR3 has 14 amino acids. A quantity of roughly 0.5 to 1 ug RNA underwent reverse transcription using random hexamers. TCRdb analysed the immunoSEQ multiplex PCR reads with MiXCR anew, one entry per CDR3 protein. There are roughly 200,000 distinct CDR3 sequences in the sample; over 90% occur only once, and 0.099% lies in the top ten. The authors carried out high-throughput sequencing of TCR beta. They applied it to CD8+ and CD4+ T cells obtained from blood. Diagnostic criteria defined recently for definite or probable disease were met by the Susac syndrome patients. This specimen belongs to a study of CD8 T cells in Susac syndrome. The wider study: Susac syndrome patients were untreated, on corticosteroids with some adding intravenous immunoglobulin, or on intravenous immunoglobulin only.

This clonotype was sampled from a human donor with Susac syndrome. This chain links TRBV12-3 or TRBV12-4 with TRBJ1-2, with 9 positions matching TRBD1. Input material: CD4+ T cells from PBMCs. CDR3 nucleotides: TGTGCCAGCAGTGAAGGGACAGGGCTTTTTGGCTACACCTTC. The encoded protein is CASSEGTGLFGYTF.